This passage covers 5 T cell receptor beta chains from one sample sequenced in a study of T cell changes during pregnancy in multiple sclerosis. Some clones are missing from TCRdb's copy, which holds only in-frame ones; the method was immunoSEQ multiplex PCR. This table holds just under 80,000 clones, around 95% found once. This specimen consisted of peripheral blood, obtained in the second trimester of pregnancy. These receptors were taken from a female donor in good health, enrolled as a control in a pregnancy study.

The chain combines TRBV4-2 with TRBJ2-5; 10 bases match TRBD2. The V segment lost 0 bases and the J segment 6 bases; nucleotides outside the gene matches: 10. The CDR3 is made up of 17 amino acids. The germline CDR1 and CDR2 sequences are LGHNA and YNFKEQ. The CDR3 sequence is CASSQDRLAGGRKTQYF. CDR3 nucleotide sequence: TGTGCCAGCAGCCAAGATCGGTTAGCGGGGGGTCGAAAGACCCAGTACTTC.

The chain carries TRBV6-6 and TRBJ1-2; D gene uncertain. Trimming removed 5 bases from V and 3 bases from J, with 7 bases in between. This CDR3 is 12 amino acids long. CDR1 is MNHNY, CDR2 SVGAGI, per germline (reference sequence). CDR3 in DNA: TGTGCCAGCAGTACCCTAGACTATGGCTACACCTTC. This sequence encodes CASSTLDYGYTF.

The chain combines TRBV5-8 with TRBJ1-5, with a possible D match to TRBD1 (5 bases). With 2 bases removed from V and 1 base from J, the gap between germline ends came to 10 bases. Germline CDR1 reads SGHTS; CDR2 reads YDEGEE. The CDR3 loop spans 15 amino acids. DNA for the CDR3: TGTGCCAGCAGCTTTAGGACACACAGCAATCAGCCCCAGCATTTT. Protein: CASSFRTHSNQPQHF.

This chain connects TRBV7-2 to TRBJ1-2; 7 nucleotides match TRBD1. CDR3 length: 13 residues. V shed 3 bases, J shed 8 bases, and the junction held 6 bases outside the gene matches. Germline V gene sequence: CDR1 SGHTA, CDR2 FQGNSA. CDR3 DNA sequence: TGTGCCAGCAGCTTCGAGGGGGCGGGGGGCTACACCTTC. It specifies CASSFEGAGGYTF.

This clone was counted only a few times. The chain joins TRBV30 to TRBJ1-5; no definite D call. The CDR3 has 12 residues. Trimming took off 1 base at V and 10 bases at J, with 11 bases between the two ends. The germline V gene has CDR1 GTSNPN and CDR2 SVGIG (reference sequence). The CDR3 spells CAWSARLGPQHF. DNA for the CDR3: TGTGCCTGGAGTGCGAGACTTGGTCCCCAGCATTTT.